This is a list of T cell receptor beta chains from one sample in a study of cytomegalovirus exposure and HLA in healthy donors. Sequenced by immunoSEQ multiplex PCR; TCRdb stores in-frame clones only, minus some. The sample includes just over 20,000 clones. The sequencing sample was made of PBMCs. The receptor source for this set is a man in his 60s in good health and CMV-seropositive. The CDR3 runs from the conserved cysteine through the conserved F or W. D genes are given only for firm matches. A row's size may be missing; if present it is once, few, many or a size class.

J	D	size	V	DNA	CDR3
TRBJ1-3	-	-	TRBV5-6	TGTGCCAGCAGCTTGCCGGGGAACTCTGGAAACACCATATATTTT	CASSLPGNSGNTIYF
TRBJ1-2	-	-	TRBV5-1	TGCGCCAGCAGATTGGACGCGGCCGGCTACACCTTC	CASRLDAAGYTF
TRBJ1-1	TRBD1	-	TRBV4-2	TGTGCCAGCAGCCAAGGGGTGGACAGGGTTTTCGCCACTGAAGCTTTCTTT	CASSQGVDRVFATEAFF
TRBJ1-1	TRBD1	-	TRBV6-5	TGTGCCAGCAGTTACTCGGGGGACAGAGCTTTCTTT	CASSYSGDRAFF
TRBJ2-2	TRBD2	-	TRBV5-1	TGCGCCAGCAGTACTAGCGGGACTGACGGGGAGCTGTTTTTT	CASSTSGTDGELFF
TRBJ2-2	-	-	TRBV5-6	TGTGCCAGCAGGTCTTCTACAGGGTACACCGGGGAGCTGTTTTTT	CASRSSTGYTGELFF
TRBJ2-7	-	-	TRBV2	TGTGCCAGCAATGAAGCCATGGGCCAGTACTTC	CASNEAMGQYF
TRBJ1-1	TRBD1	-	TRBV9	TGTGCCAGCAGCGTAGGTGGAGGGGGCGCTTCTGAAGCTTTCTTT	CASSVGGGGASEAFF
TRBJ1-3	TRBD1	-	TRBV5-1	TGCGCCAGCAGCTTGGGGCAGGGGGCCGGTGGAAACACCATATATTTT	CASSLGQGAGGNTIYF
TRBJ1-4	-	-	TRBV15	TGTGCCACCAGCAGAGATGCAACAAGAACTAATGAAAAACTGTTTTTT	CATSRDATRTNEKLFF
TRBJ1-5	TRBD1	-	TRBV6-1	TGTGCCAGCACCCGAGGACAGGGTGGGAATCAGCCCCAGCATTTT	CASTRGQGGNQPQHF
TRBJ2-7	TRBD2	-	TRBV5-1	TGCGCCAGCCAGGGAGGGCTTGCAGGGCCTTCCTCCTACGAGCAGTACTTC	CASQGGLAGPSSYEQYF
TRBJ2-1	-	-	TRBV4-1	TGCGCCAGCAGCCCCACCAGCCTAGCCGAGCAGTTCTTC	CASSPTSLAEQFF
TRBJ1-2	-	-	TRBV29-1	TGCAGCGTTGAAGAGGACAACCAAGGGCATGGCTACACCTTC	CSVEEDNQGHGYTF
TRBJ2-2	TRBD1	-	TRBV5-1	TGCGCCAGCAGGCCCGACAGGGGATCGGTCACCGGGGAGCTGTTTTTT	CASRPDRGSVTGELFF
TRBJ2-7	TRBD1	-	TRBV18	TGTGCCAGCTCACCAAATACCGGGACAGGGGACGAGCAGTACTTC	CASSPNTGTGDEQYF
TRBJ2-5	TRBD2	-	TRBV5-1	TGCGCCAGCAGCTTGCGGGGGGACCCCTGGGGAGAGACCCAGTACTTC	CASSLRGDPWGETQYF
TRBJ2-7	-	-	TRBV5-1	TGCGCCAGCAGCTCGGACATCTACGAGCAGTACTTC	CASSSDIYEQYF
TRBJ2-7	-	-	TRBV29-1	TGCAGCGTTGATGCGGCAGGGTCCATCGAGCAGTACTTC	CSVDAAGSIEQYF
TRBJ2-2	TRBD2	-	TRBV2	TGTGCCAGCTCGGGGAGACTAGCGGGAGAAAACACCGGGGAGCTGTTTTTT	CASSGRLAGENTGELFF
TRBJ2-7	-	-	TRBV30	TGTGCCTGCCGTACCCTAGCAAACTCGGGCGAGCAGTACTTC	CACRTLANSGEQYF
TRBJ2-1	TRBD2	-	TRBV10-3	TGTGCCATCAGTGAGGGGGCGGGAGGGGGTTACAATGAGCAGTTCTTC	CAISEGAGGGYNEQFF
TRBJ1-5	-	-	TRBV19	TGTGCCAGTAGTATAGGGGACGGGTCAGCGGGTTTCAGCAATCAGCCCCAGCATTTT	CASSIGDGSAGFSNQPQHF
TRBJ2-7	TRBD2	-	TRBV29-1	TGCAGCGCTACCGGGACTAGCGGGTTGTACGAGCAGTACTTC	CSATGTSGLYEQYF
TRBJ1-1	-	-	TRBV13	TGTGCCAGCAGCTTAGGACGGTTGAACACTGAAGCTTTCTTT	CASSLGRLNTEAFF
TRBJ2-3	TRBD2	medium-sized	TRBV2	TGTGCCAGCAGGACTAGCGGCAGCACAGATACGCAGTATTTT	CASRTSGSTDTQYF
TRBJ1-3	-	-	TRBV6-5	TGTGCCAGCAGCAGAGGTGTAGAGCTAAGAAACACCATATATTTT	CASSRGVELRNTIYF
TRBJ2-3	TRBD2	-	TRBV19	TGTGCCAGTAGTGTCCCGCTAGCGGGAGATACGCAGTATTTT	CASSVPLAGDTQYF
TRBJ1-2	-	-	TRBV6-1	TGTGCCAGCAGTGGGGACACCGGCTACACCTTC	CASSGDTGYTF
TRBJ2-1	TRBD2	-	TRBV6-1	TGTGCCAGCAAAGGGACTAGTATTCCCAATGAGCAGTTCTTC	CASKGTSIPNEQFF
TRBJ2-1	TRBD2	-	TRBV5-1	TGCGCCAGCAGCGGCCGGCGCGGGAGGGTCCATGGGGATGAGCAGTTCTTC	CASSGRRGRVHGDEQFF
TRBJ2-3	TRBD2	-	TRBV19	TGTGCCAGTAGCCTTGGACTAGCGGGAGCGGGAGATACGCAGTATTTT	CASSLGLAGAGDTQYF
TRBJ1-2	TRBD1	-	TRBV30	TGTGCCTGGAGCGCAATTAACAGGGGCGGCTACACCTTC	CAWSAINRGGYTF
TRBJ1-2	-	-	TRBV5-6	TGTGCCGGCAGCTCGACAGCTTCGTCCCGCTATGGCTACACCTTC	CAGSSTASSRYGYTF
TRBJ1-5	TRBD1	-	TRBV5-6	TGTGCCAGCAGCCAGACAGGGGCGAGTCGTCAGCCCCAGCATTTT	CASSQTGASRQPQHF
TRBJ2-7	-	-	TRBV19	TGTGCCAGTAGTATAGACCGGGACAAATACACCTACGAGCAGTACTTC	CASSIDRDKYTYEQYF
TRBJ1-1	TRBD1	-	TRBV28	TGTGCCAGCAGTTTATGGGGACAGGGTGGTGAAGCTTTCTTT	CASSLWGQGGEAFF
TRBJ2-5	-	-	TRBV5-5	TGTGCCAGCAGCTTGGCGGGTGAGACCCAGTACTTC	CASSLAGETQYF
TRBJ2-7	TRBD1	-	TRBV29-1	TGCAGCGTTGGGACAGGGGTCTCCTACGAGCAGTACTTC	CSVGTGVSYEQYF
TRBJ1-2	TRBD1	-	TRBV30	TGTGCCTGGAGTGTATCGGACAGGGGGATGACCTTC	CAWSVSDRGMTF
TRBJ2-1	-	-	TRBV5-1	TGCGCCAGCAGCTGGCCCGGGACTCGCGAGCGGAGCAATGAGCAGTTCTTC	CASSWPGTRERSNEQFF
TRBJ1-1	-	-	TRBV4-1	TGCGCCAGCAGCCAAAGACGAGGGAACATGAACACTGAAGCTTTCTTT	CASSQRRGNMNTEAFF
TRBJ1-1	-	-	TRBV5-6	TGTGCCAGCAGCGATACAGTGGGAGGTCAAGCTTTCTTT	CASSDTVGGQAFF
TRBJ2-3	TRBD1	-	TRBV19	TGTGCCAGTAGGAACAGGGGATACACCACAGATACGCAGTATTTT	CASRNRGYTTDTQYF
TRBJ1-4	-	-	TRBV5-1	TGCGCCAGCAGCTCGGGAGGGAAGAATGAAAAACTGTTTTTT	CASSSGGKNEKLFF
TRBJ2-3	TRBD1	-	TRBV25-1	TGTGCCAGCAGCGAACTAACTTGGGGACAGGGACCAGATACGCAGTATTTT	CASSELTWGQGPDTQYF
TRBJ2-7	-	-	TRBV23-1	TGCGCCAGCAATGAGAACTACGAGCAGTACTTC	CASNENYEQYF